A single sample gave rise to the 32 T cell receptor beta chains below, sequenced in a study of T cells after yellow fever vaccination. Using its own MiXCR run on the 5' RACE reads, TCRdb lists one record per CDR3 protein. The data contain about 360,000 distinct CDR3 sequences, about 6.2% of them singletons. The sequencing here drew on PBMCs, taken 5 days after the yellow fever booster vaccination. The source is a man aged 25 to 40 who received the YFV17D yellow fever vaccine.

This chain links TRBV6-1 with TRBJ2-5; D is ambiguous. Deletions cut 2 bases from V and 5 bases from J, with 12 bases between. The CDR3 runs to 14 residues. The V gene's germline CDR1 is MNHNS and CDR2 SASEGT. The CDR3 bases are TGTGCCAGCAGTGAATTCGTTGAATCGGAGACCCAGTACTTC. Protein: CASSEFVESETQYF.

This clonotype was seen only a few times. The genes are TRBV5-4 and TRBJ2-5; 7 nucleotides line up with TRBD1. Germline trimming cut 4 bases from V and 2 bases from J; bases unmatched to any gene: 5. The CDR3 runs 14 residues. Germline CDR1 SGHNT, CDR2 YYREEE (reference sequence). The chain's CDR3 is CASSPGQIQETQYF. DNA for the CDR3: TGTGCCAGCAGCCCGGGACAGATTCAAGAGACCCAGTACTTC.

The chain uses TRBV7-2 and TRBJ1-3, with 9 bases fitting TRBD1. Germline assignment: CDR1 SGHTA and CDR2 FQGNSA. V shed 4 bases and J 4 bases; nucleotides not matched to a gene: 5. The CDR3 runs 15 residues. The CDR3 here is CASSSNRGPGNTIYF. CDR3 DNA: TGTGCCAGCAGCTCTAACAGGGGGCCCGGAAACACCATATATTTT.

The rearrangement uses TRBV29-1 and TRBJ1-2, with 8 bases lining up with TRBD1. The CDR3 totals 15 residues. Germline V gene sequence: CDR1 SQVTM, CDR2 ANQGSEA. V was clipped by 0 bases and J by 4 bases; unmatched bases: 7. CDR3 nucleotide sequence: TGCAGCGTTGAAGATTGGTACAGGGGGTCCTATGGCTACACCTTC. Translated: CSVEDWYRGSYGYTF.

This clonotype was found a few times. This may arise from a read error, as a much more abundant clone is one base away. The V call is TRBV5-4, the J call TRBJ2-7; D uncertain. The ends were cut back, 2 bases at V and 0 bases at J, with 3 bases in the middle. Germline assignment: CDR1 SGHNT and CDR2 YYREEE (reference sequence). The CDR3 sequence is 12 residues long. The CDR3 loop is CASSFASYEQYF. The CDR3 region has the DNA TGTGCCAGCAGCTTCGCCTCCTACGAGCAGTACTTC.

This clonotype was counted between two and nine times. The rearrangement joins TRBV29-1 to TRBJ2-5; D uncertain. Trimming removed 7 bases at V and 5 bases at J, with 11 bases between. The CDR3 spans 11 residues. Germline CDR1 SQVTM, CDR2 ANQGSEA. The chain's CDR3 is CSESIMETQYF. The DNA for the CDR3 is TGCAGCGAGTCGATCATGGAGACCCAGTACTTC. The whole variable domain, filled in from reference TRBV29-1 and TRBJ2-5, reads SAVISQKPSRDICQRGTSLTIQCQVDSQVTMMFWYRQQPGQSLTLIATANQGSEATYESGFVIDKFPISRPNLTFSTLTVSNMSPEDSSIYLCSESIMETQYFGPGTRLLVL.

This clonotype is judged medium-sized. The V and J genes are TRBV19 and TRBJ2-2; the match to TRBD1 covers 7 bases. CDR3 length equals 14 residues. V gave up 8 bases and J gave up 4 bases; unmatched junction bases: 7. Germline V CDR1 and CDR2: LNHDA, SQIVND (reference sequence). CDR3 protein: CASRPGQSTGELFF. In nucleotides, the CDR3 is TGTGCCAGTCGGCCGGGACAGAGCACCGGGGAGCTGTTTTTT.

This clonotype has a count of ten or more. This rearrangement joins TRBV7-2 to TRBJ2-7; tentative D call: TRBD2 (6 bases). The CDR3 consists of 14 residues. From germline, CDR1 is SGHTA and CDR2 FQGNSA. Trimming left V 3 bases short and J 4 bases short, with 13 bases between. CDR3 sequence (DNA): TGTGCCAGCAGCTTTGGGGGAGGCTTTTACGAGCAGTACTTC. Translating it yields CASSFGGGFYEQYF.

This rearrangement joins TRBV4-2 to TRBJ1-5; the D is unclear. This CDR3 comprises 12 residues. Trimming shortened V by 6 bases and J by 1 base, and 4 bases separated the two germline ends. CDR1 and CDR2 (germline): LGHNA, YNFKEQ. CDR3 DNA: TGTGCCAGCAGAGGAAGCAATCAGCCCCAGCATTTT. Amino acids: CASRGSNQPQHF.

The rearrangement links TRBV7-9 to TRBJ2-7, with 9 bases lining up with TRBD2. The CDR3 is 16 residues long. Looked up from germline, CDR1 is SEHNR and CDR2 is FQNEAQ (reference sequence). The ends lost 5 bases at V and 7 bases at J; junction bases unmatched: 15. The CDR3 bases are TGTGCCAGCAGCCCCTCCGGGGGCGGGAGGGCCGGAGAGCAGTACTTC. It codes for CASSPSGGGRAGEQYF.

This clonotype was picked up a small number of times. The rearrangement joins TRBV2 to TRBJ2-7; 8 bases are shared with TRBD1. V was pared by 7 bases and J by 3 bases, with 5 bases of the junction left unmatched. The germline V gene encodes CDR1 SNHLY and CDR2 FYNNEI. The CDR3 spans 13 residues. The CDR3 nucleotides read TGTGCCAGCATCCCGGGACAGGACTACGAGCAGTACTTC. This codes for CASIPGQDYEQYF.

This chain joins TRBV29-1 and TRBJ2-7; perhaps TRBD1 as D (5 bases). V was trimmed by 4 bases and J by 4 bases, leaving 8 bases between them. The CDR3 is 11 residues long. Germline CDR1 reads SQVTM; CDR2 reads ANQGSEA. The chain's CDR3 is CSVGWTYEQYF. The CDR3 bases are TGCAGCGTTGGGTGGACATACGAGCAGTACTTC.

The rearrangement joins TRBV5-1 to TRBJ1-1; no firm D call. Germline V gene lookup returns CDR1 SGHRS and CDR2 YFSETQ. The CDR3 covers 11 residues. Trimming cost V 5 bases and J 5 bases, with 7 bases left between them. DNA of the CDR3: TGCGCCAGCAGAGTGGAGACTGAAGCTTTCTTT. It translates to CASRVETEAFF. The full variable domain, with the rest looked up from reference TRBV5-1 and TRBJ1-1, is KAGVTQTPRYLIKTRGQQVTLSCSPISGHRSVSWYQQTPGQGLQFLFEYFSETQRNKGNFPGRFSGRQFSNSRSEMNVSTLELGDSALYLCASRVETEAFFGQGTRLTVV.

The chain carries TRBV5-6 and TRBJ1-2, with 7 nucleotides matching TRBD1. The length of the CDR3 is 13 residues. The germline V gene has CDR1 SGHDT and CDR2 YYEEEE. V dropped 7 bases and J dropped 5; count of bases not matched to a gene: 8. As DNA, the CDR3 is TGTGCCAGCGCGGCAGGGGGATCATATGGCTACACCTTC. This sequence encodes CASAAGGSYGYTF.

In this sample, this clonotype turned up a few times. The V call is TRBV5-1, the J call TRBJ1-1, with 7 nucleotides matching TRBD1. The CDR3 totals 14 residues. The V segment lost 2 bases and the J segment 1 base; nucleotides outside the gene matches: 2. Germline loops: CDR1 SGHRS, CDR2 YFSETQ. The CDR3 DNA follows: TGCGCCAGCAGCTTCGACAGGGCGAACACTGAAGCTTTCTTT. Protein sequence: CASSFDRANTEAFF.

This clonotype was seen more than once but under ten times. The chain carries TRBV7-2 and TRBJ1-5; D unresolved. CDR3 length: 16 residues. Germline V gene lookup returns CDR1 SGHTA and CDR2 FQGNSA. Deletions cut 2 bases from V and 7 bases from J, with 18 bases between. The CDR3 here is CASSLLLRQAGQPQHF. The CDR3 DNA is TGTGCCAGCAGCTTACTCTTGAGGCAGGCGGGACAGCCCCAGCATTTT.

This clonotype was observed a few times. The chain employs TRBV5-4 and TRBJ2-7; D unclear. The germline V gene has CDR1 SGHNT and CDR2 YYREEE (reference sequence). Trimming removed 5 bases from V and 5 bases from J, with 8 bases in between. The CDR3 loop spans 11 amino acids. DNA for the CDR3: TGTGCCAGCAGGGATGGTAACGAGCAGTACTTC. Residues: CASRDGNEQYF.

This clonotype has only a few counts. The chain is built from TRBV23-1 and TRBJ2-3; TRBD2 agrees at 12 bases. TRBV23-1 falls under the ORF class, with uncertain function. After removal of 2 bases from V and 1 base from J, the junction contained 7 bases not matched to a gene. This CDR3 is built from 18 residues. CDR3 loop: CASSQGLAGGGRTDTQYF. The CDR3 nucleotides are TGCGCCAGCAGTCAAGGCCTAGCGGGAGGGGGGCGCACAGATACGCAGTATTTT.

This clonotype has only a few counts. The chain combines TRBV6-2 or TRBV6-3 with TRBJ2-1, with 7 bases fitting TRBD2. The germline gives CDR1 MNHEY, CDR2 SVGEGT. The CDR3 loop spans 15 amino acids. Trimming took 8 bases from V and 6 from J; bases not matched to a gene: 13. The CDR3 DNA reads TGTGCCAGCTGCTTTACAGCGGGACCGTCCAATGAGCAGTTCTTC. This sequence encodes CASCFTAGPSNEQFF.

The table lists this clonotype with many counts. The CDR3 DNA reads TGTGCCAGCTCACAAACAACAGTCCGCGCCGGCTACAATGAGCAGTTCTTC. Translation gives CASSQTTVRAGYNEQFF. V gene TRBV18 combines with J gene TRBJ2-1; D is ambiguous. CDR3 length: 17 residues. V lost 4 bases and J lost 3, with 19 bases in between. The germline gives CDR1 KGHSH, CDR2 LQKENI.

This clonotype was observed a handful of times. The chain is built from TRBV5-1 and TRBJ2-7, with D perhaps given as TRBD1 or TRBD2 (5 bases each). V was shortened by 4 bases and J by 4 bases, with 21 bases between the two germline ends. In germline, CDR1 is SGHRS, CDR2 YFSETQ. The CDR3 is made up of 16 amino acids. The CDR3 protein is CASSVQTGTAPYEQYF. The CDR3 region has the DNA TGCGCCAGCAGCGTGCAGACCGGGACGGCTCCGTACGAGCAGTACTTC. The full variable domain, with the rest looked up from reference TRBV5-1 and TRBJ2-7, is KAGVTQTPRYLIKTRGQQVTLSCSPISGHRSVSWYQQTPGQGLQFLFEYFSETQRNKGNFPGRFSGRQFSNSRSEMNVSTLELGDSALYLCASSVQTGTAPYEQYFGPGTRLTVT.

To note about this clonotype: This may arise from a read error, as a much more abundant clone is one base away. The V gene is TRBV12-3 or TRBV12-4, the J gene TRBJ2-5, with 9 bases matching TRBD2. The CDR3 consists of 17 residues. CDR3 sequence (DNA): TGTGCCAGCAGTTTAGGTGTTCTAGCGGGGTTTCAAGAGACCCTGTACTTC. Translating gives CASSLGVLAGFQETLYF.

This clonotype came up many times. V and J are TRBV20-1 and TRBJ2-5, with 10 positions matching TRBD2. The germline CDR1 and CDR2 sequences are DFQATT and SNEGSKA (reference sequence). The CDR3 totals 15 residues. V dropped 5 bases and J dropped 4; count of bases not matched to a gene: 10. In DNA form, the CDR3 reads TGCAGTGCTCACCTGCTAGCGGGAGTAGGAGAGACCCAGTACTTC. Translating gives CSAHLLAGVGETQYF.

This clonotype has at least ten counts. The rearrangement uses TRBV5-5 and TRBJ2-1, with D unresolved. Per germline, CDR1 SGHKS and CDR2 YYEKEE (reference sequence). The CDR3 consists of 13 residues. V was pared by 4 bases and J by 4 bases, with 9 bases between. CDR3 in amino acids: CASSRGEYNEQFF. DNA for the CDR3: TGTGCCAGCAGCCGCGGAGAGTACAATGAGCAGTTCTTC. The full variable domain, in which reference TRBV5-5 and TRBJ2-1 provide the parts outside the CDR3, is DAGVTQSPTHLIKTRGQQVTLRCSPISGHKSVSWYQQVLGQGPQFIFQYYEKEERGRGNFPDRFSARQFPNYSSELNVNALLLGDSALYLCASSRGEYNEQFFGPGTRLTVL.

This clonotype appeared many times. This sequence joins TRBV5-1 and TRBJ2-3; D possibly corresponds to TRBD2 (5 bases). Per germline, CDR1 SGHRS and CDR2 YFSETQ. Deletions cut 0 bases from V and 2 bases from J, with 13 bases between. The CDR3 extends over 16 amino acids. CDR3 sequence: CASSLEPGKYTDTQYF. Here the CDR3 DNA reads TGCGCCAGCAGCTTGGAACCGGGAAAATACACAGATACGCAGTATTTT. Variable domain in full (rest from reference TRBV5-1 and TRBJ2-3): KAGVTQTPRYLIKTRGQQVTLSCSPISGHRSVSWYQQTPGQGLQFLFEYFSETQRNKGNFPGRFSGRQFSNSRSEMNVSTLELGDSALYLCASSLEPGKYTDTQYFGPGTRLTVL.

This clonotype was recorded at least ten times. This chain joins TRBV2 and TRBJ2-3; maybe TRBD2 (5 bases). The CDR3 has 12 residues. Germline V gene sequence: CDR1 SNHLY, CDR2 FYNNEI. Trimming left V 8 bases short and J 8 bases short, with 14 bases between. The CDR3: CASAAGGGTQYF. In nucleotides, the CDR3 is TGTGCCAGCGCGGCCGGAGGAGGTACGCAGTATTTT.

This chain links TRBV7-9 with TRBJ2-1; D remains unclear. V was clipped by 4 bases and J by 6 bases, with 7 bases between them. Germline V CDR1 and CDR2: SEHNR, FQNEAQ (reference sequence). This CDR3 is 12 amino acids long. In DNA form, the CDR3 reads TGTGCCAGCAGCTCACCGGTCAATGAGCAGTTCTTC. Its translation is CASSSPVNEQFF.

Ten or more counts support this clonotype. CDR3 nucleotide sequence: TGTGCCAGCAGGGGACAGGGGTCTACCGGGGAGCTGTTTTTT. It translates to CASRGQGSTGELFF. The genes are TRBV12-3 or TRBV12-4 and TRBJ2-2; TRBD1 matches 10 bases. This CDR3 comprises 14 residues. Trimming removed 6 bases from V and 5 bases from J; junction bases left unmatched: 3.

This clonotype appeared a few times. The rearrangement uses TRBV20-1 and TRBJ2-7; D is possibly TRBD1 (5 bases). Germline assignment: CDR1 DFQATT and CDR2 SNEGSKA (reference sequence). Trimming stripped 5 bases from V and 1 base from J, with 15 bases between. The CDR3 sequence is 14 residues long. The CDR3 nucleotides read TGCAGTGCTCTTCGGCAGGGCGGTTCCTACGAGCAGTACTTC. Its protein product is CSALRQGGSYEQYF.

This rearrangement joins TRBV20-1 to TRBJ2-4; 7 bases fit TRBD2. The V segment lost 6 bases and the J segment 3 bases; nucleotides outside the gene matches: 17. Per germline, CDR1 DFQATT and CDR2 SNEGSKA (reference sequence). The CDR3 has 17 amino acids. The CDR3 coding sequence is TGCAGTGCCCCCCCTGCCCAGGGCGGGAGTATCAAAAACATTCAGTACTTC. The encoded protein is CSAPPAQGGSIKNIQYF.

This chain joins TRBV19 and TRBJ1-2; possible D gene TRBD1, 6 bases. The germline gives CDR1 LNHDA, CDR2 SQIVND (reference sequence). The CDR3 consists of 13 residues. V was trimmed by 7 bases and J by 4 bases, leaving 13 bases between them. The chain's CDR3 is CASTERDIYGYTF. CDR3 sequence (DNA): TGTGCCAGTACGGAGCGGGACATCTATGGCTACACCTTC.

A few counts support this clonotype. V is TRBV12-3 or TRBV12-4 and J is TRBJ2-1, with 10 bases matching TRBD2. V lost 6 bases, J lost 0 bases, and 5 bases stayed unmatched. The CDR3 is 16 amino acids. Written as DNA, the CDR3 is TGTGCCAGCAGAGGACTAGCGGAACTCTCCTACAATGAGCAGTTCTTC. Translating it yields CASRGLAELSYNEQFF.